The 30 T cell receptor beta chains listed next were all sequenced from one sample in a study of early T cells in non-severe SARS-CoV-2 infection (dated by TCRdb to the early 2020s). Libraries were made using 5' RACE. Sequencing instrument: NextSeq 500. In-frame beta chains were kept once TCRdb had trimmed the public reads at Q25 with fastp and called clones with MiXCR. When rows share a CDR3 protein, they turn into one entry using the most common DNA and genes. Across this sample there are about 85,000 distinct CDR3 sequences, with about 15% seen only once. The ten largest clones capture over 6.5% of the sample. Sequenced: whole blood. These TCRs come from an adult who was a healthcare worker with PCR-confirmed SARS-CoV-2 infection or an uninfected control (not recorded which).

The genes are TRBV7-9 and TRBJ1-2, with D unresolved. The length of the CDR3 is 13 residues. The V gene's germline CDR1 is SEHNR and CDR2 FQNEAQ (reference sequence). Trimming pared 1 base from V and 6 bases from J, leaving 9 bases between. The CDR3 region has the DNA TGTGCCAGCAGCTTAGGCGGCGGGAATGGCTACACCTTC. Amino acids: CASSLGGGNGYTF.

On this clonotype itself: Germline is not matched at one junction end, which may reflect a read error. The chain has TRBV6-1 and TRBJ1-1; D unresolved. The CDR3 covers 17 residues. The germline CDR1 and CDR2 sequences are MNHNS and SASEGT. As DNA, the CDR3 is TGTGCCAGCCTTACTTGGGGAAAGATCGACATGAACACTGAAGCTTCCTTT. Translating gives CASLTWGKIDMNTEASF.

This clonotype was seen more than once but under ten times. The chain joins TRBV6-5 to TRBJ2-1; D not certain. Trimming shortened V by 7 bases and J by 0 bases, and 13 bases separated the two germline ends. Germline CDR1 MNHEY, CDR2 SVGAGI. The CDR3 is 15 residues long. CDR3 loop: CASKPRQSSYNEQFF. In DNA form, the CDR3 reads TGTGCCAGCAAGCCCAGGCAGAGCTCCTACAATGAGCAGTTCTTC.

The rearrangement uses TRBV7-8 and TRBJ1-1; D possibly corresponds to TRBD1 (6 bases). CDR1 SGHVS and CDR2 FQNEAQ come from the germline V gene. This CDR3 region has 16 residues. V was shortened by 5 bases and J by 1 base, with 17 bases between the two germline ends. The CDR3 DNA is TGTGCCAGCAGCCGCGACAGGAGCTTCTGGAACACTGAAGCTTTCTTT. Protein sequence: CASSRDRSFWNTEAFF.

This clonotype was counted only a few times. The chain couples TRBV4-1 to TRBJ2-3, with D possibly matching TRBD2 (5 bases). Per the germline V gene, CDR1 is MGHRA and CDR2 is YSYEKL. The ends were cut back, 0 bases at V and 2 bases at J, with 12 bases in the middle. CDR3 length: 16 residues. The CDR3 spells CASSQDPSGYTDTQYF. The CDR3 nucleotides are TGCGCCAGCAGCCAAGATCCCAGCGGCTACACAGATACGCAGTATTTT.

This chain connects TRBV5-1 to TRBJ2-3; D is unclear. Trimming removed 2 bases from V and 5 bases from J, with 18 bases in between. From germline, CDR1 is SGHRS and CDR2 YFSETQ. The CDR3 sequence is 16 residues long. The CDR3 spells CASSLVGLPREDTQYF. For the CDR3, the DNA is TGCGCCAGCAGCTTAGTAGGGTTACCGCGTGAAGATACGCAGTATTTT. The variable domain in full, completed from reference TRBV5-1 and TRBJ2-3, reads KAGVTQTPRYLIKTRGQQVTLSCSPISGHRSVSWYQQTPGQGLQFLFEYFSETQRNKGNFPGRFSGRQFSNSRSEMNVSTLELGDSALYLCASSLVGLPREDTQYFGPGTRLTVL.

This clonotype was seen many times. The chain uses TRBV7-7 and TRBJ1-4, with 8 bases fitting TRBD1. CDR1 is SSHAT and CDR2 is FNYEAQ in the germline V gene (reference sequence). The junction had 3 bases not matched to a gene; V was cut back by 1 base and J by 5 bases. The CDR3 consists of 15 residues. CDR3 nucleotides: TGTGCCAGCAGCTTAGGCAGGGGGCCGAATGAAAAACTGTTTTTT. It codes for CASSLGRGPNEKLFF.

This clonotype was seen ten or more times. The chain uses TRBV3-1 and TRBJ2-2, with D unresolved. V lost 0 bases, J lost 6 bases, and 14 bases lay in between. This CDR3 region has 16 residues. The germline V gene has CDR1 LGHDT and CDR2 YNNKEL (reference sequence). The CDR3 DNA is TGTGCCAGCAGCCAAGAACGGCCACTATCCGCCGGGGAGCTGTTTTTT. It codes for CASSQERPLSAGELFF.

This clonotype was counted a few times. The V gene is TRBV7-8, the J gene TRBJ2-1; 7 bases map to TRBD2. J was trimmed by 9 bases and V by 1 base; bases with no gene match: 3. Germline CDR1 SGHVS, CDR2 FQNEAQ. The CDR3 runs 13 residues. This chain's CDR3 is CASSLVWEGEQFF. In nucleotides, the CDR3 is TGTGCCAGCAGCTTAGTTTGGGAGGGTGAGCAGTTCTTC.

This clonotype was picked up many times. Sequence at one end of the junction differs from germline and may be a read error. The chain is built from TRBV18 and TRBJ1-2; D unresolved. From germline, CDR1 is KGHSH and CDR2 LQKENI. The CDR3 is 19 amino acids. The CDR3, as DNA: TGTGCCAGCTCAACACCGATAGCGACGGAACCCCCAACTAACTATGGCTACACCTTC. Residues: CASSTPIATEPPTNYGYTF.

This clonotype was seen a few times. The chain joins TRBV7-9 to TRBJ2-3; 7 bases are a match to TRBD2. This CDR3 spans 18 amino acids. Germline V gene lookup returns CDR1 SEHNR and CDR2 FQNEAQ (reference sequence). J gave up 0 bases and V 1 base, and 10 bases lay outside the gene matches. The DNA of the CDR3 is TGTGCCAGCAGCTTAGTTATGGCTAGCGGATATAGCACAGATACGCAGTATTTT. Amino acids: CASSLVMASGYSTDTQYF.

The V call is TRBV20-1, the J call TRBJ2-3, with 10 positions matching TRBD1. CDR3 size: 17 residues. The ends lost 0 bases at V and 2 bases at J; junction bases unmatched: 8. Germline V gives CDR1 DFQATT, CDR2 SNEGSKA (reference sequence). CDR3 loop: CSARDGGQGHNTDTQYF. The CDR3 nucleotides read TGCAGTGCTAGAGATGGGGGACAGGGGCACAACACAGATACGCAGTATTTT.

There are a few counts of this clonotype. This rearrangement joins TRBV12-5 to TRBJ2-7; TRBD1 matches at 7 bases. The ends lost 5 bases at V and 6 bases at J; junction bases unmatched: 7. The CDR3 is made up of 13 amino acids. From germline, CDR1 is LGHNT and CDR2 FRNRAP. The CDR3 nucleotides read TGTGCTAGTGGTCCAGGGGACAGTCCCGAGCAGTACTTC. This translates into CASGPGDSPEQYF.

This clonotype showed up just once. Here the CDR3 reads CASSVPDEQFF. In DNA, the CDR3 is TGCGCCAGCAGTGTCCCGGATGAGCAGTTCTTC. The chain recombines TRBV10-2 with TRBJ2-1; no definite D call. With 4 bases removed from V and 8 bases from J, the gap between germline ends came to 6 bases. Looked up from germline, CDR1 is WSHSY and CDR2 is SAAADI. CDR3 size: 11 residues.

This clonotype was counted ten times or more. This rearrangement joins TRBV7-9 to TRBJ1-1, with 9 bases identical to TRBD1. The CDR3 contains 13 residues. CDR1 is SEHNR and CDR2 is FQNEAQ in the germline V gene (reference sequence). Trimming at V came to 2 bases and at J to 10 bases, leaving 5 bases not matched to a gene. The CDR3 here is CASSLPGQGSAFF. The DNA of the CDR3 is TGTGCCAGCAGCTTACCGGGACAGGGATCAGCTTTCTTT. Full variable domain (remainder filled in from reference TRBV7-9 and TRBJ1-1): DTGVSQNPRHKITKRGQNVTFRCDPISEHNRLYWYRQTLGQGPEFLTYFQNEAQLEKSRLLSDRFSAERPKGSFSTLEIQRTEQGDSAMYLCASSLPGQGSAFFGQGTRLTVV.

This chain uses TRBV3-1 with TRBJ2-3; possibly TRBD1 for D (5 bases). The germline CDR1 and CDR2 sequences are LGHDT and YNNKEL (reference sequence). This CDR3 contains 15 residues. Trimming pared 2 bases from V and 3 bases from J, leaving 12 bases between. The CDR3: CASSQNQGKTDTQYF. The CDR3 coding sequence is TGTGCCAGCAGCCAAAACCAGGGAAAGACAGATACGCAGTATTTT.

Many counts were recorded for this clonotype. The genes are TRBV7-3 and TRBJ2-4, with TRBD2 matching 7 bases. With V trimmed by 4 bases and J by 10 bases, 10 bases remained unmatched. The CDR3 runs to 14 residues. Germline CDR1 reads SGHTA; CDR2 reads FQGTGA. In DNA, the CDR3 is TGTGCCAGCAGCTCCGTCGGGAGGATGGGTATTCAGTACTTC. This translates into CASSSVGRMGIQYF.

In nucleotides, the CDR3 is TGTGCCAGCAGTGCGGGACTCTTCAATGAGCAGTTCTTC. It is translated as CASSAGLFNEQFF. This chain uses TRBV2 with TRBJ2-1; a possible D gene is TRBD2 (6 bases). The CDR3 length is 13 residues. Trimming shortened V by 4 bases and J by 6 bases, and 10 bases separated the two germline ends. Per the germline V gene, CDR1 is SNHLY and CDR2 is FYNNEI.

Regarding this clonotype: A single base separates this from a much larger clone, so it may be a read error. The chain links TRBV14 to TRBJ2-2, with a possible D match to TRBD1 (5 bases). V was clipped by 1 base and J by 4 bases, with 16 bases between them. The CDR3 covers 17 residues. CDR1 and CDR2 from the germline V gene are SGHDN and FVKESK. Here the CDR3 DNA reads TGTGCCAGCAGCCAAGCTTTAGCAGGGTCGAGCACCGGGGAGCTGTTTTTT. It encodes CASSQALAGSSTGELFF.

A few counts support this clonotype. This rearrangement joins TRBV20-1 to TRBJ1-1; maybe TRBD1 (5 bases). The CDR3 runs 14 residues. Trimming removed 7 bases from V and 1 base from J, with 16 bases in between. Germline V gives CDR1 DFQATT, CDR2 SNEGSKA (reference sequence). The CDR3 is CSVRGGSWNTEAFF. In nucleotides, the CDR3 is TGCAGTGTTCGGGGCGGCAGTTGGAACACTGAAGCTTTCTTT.

The V call is TRBV5-4, the J call TRBJ2-1; 9 bases line up with TRBD2. CDR1 SGHNT and CDR2 YYREEE come from the germline V gene (reference sequence). V was pared by 5 bases and J by 6 bases, with 6 bases of the junction left unmatched. This CDR3 has 14 amino acids. The CDR3 sequence is CASSPGTSPNEQFF. CDR3 DNA: TGTGCCAGCAGTCCCGGGACTAGCCCCAATGAGCAGTTCTTC.

The chain employs TRBV7-8 and TRBJ2-4, with unresolved D. The CDR3 runs 15 residues. Germline CDR1 is SGHVS and CDR2 is FQNEAQ. The V and J ends lost 6 bases and 4 bases respectively, with 16 bases between them. This CDR3 is CASRPFDTLKNIQYF. The DNA for the CDR3 is TGTGCCAGCAGACCCTTCGACACACTTAAAAACATTCAGTACTTC.

This rearrangement joins TRBV6-5 to TRBJ1-1; 9 bases map to TRBD1. The V gene's germline CDR1 is MNHEY and CDR2 SVGAGI. The CDR3 spans 14 residues. J gave up 5 bases and V 5 bases, and 6 bases lay outside the gene matches. The CDR3 coding sequence is TGTGCCAGCAGTGTCACAGGGGGCGCGACTGAAGCTTTCTTT. This translates into CASSVTGGATEAFF.

This clonotype was seen ten or more times. CDR3 loop: CSVVDGQGNYGYTF. DNA of the CDR3: TGCAGCGTTGTAGACGGACAGGGTAACTATGGCTACACCTTC. This rearrangement joins TRBV29-1 to TRBJ1-2; 8 nucleotides line up with TRBD1. With V trimmed by 4 bases and J by 1 base, 5 bases remained unmatched. There are 14 residues in the CDR3. Germline V lookup: CDR1 SQVTM, CDR2 ANQGSEA. Full variable domain (outside the CDR3, taken from reference TRBV29-1 and TRBJ1-2): SAVISQKPSRDICQRGTSLTIQCQVDSQVTMMFWYRQQPGQSLTLIATANQGSEATYESGFVIDKFPISRPNLTFSTLTVSNMSPEDSSIYLCSVVDGQGNYGYTFGSGTRLTVV.

This clonotype was seen at least ten times. CDR3 sequence reads: CASSLDNPDRDPGYTF. Here the CDR3 DNA reads TGTGCCAGCAGCTTAGATAACCCGGACAGGGACCCTGGCTACACCTTC. This chain uses TRBV11-3 with TRBJ1-2; the match to TRBD1 covers 8 bases. Trimming took 0 bases from V and 7 from J; bases not matched to a gene: 10. Germline loops: CDR1 SGHNT, CDR2 YENEEA. The CDR3 loop spans 16 amino acids. Full variable domain (missing parts from reference TRBV11-3 and TRBJ1-2): EAGVVQSPRYKIIEKKQPVAFWCNPISGHNTLYWYLQNLGQGPELLIRYENEEAVDDSQLPKDRFSAERLKGVDSTLKIQPAELGDSAVYLCASSLDNPDRDPGYTFGSGTRLTVV.

V and J are TRBV29-1 and TRBJ1-2; D ambiguous. Per the germline V gene, CDR1 is SQVTM and CDR2 is ANQGSEA. The V end was cut by 0 bases, the J end by 4 bases, with 9 bases between. The CDR3 is 13 amino acids. The CDR3 sequence: CSVEDGEFYGYTF. CDR3 coding DNA: TGCAGCGTTGAAGATGGAGAGTTCTATGGCTACACCTTC.

This clonotype was seen only a few times. The chain couples TRBV24-1 to TRBJ2-1; 11 bases are a match to TRBD1. The J segment lost 0 bases and the V segment lost 6 bases, leaving 6 bases of the junction unmatched. This CDR3 has 17 residues. CDR1 KGHDR and CDR2 SFDVKD come from the germline V gene. The CDR3 DNA reads as TGTGCCACCAGTCTGGGAGGGACAGGGGGCTCCTACAATGAGCAGTTCTTC. Translated, it gives CATSLGGTGGSYNEQFF.

The rearrangement joins TRBV7-2 to TRBJ2-7; possible D gene TRBD2, 6 bases. Germline assignment: CDR1 SGHTA and CDR2 FQGNSA. V lost 4 bases to trimming and J lost 4 bases, with 14 bases between them. This CDR3 spans 14 amino acids. The CDR3 here is CASSSGLQIYEQYF. In DNA form, the CDR3 reads TGTGCCAGCAGCTCGGGACTCCAGATTTACGAGCAGTACTTC.

This sequence joins TRBV5-1 and TRBJ2-3, with TRBD1 as a possible D gene (6 bases). CDR1 is SGHRS and CDR2 is YFSETQ in the germline V gene. CDR3 length: 14 residues. Trimming took 4 bases from V and 0 from J, leaving 9 bases between them. DNA for the CDR3: TGCGCCAGCAGCGCTGGACAGAGCACAGATACGCAGTATTTT. Translation gives CASSAGQSTDTQYF.

The rearrangement joins TRBV7-9 to TRBJ2-2; D is ambiguous. The germline CDR1 and CDR2 sequences are SEHNR and FQNEAQ (reference sequence). The CDR3 consists of 11 residues. Trimming took off 9 bases at V and 6 bases at J, with 8 bases between the two ends. The CDR3 spells CASADSGELFF. DNA of the CDR3: TGTGCCAGTGCCGATTCCGGGGAGCTGTTTTTT.